The present entry profiles one T cell receptor (beta chain) with its context. Germline V gives CDR1 SGHVS, CDR2 FQNEAQ. The CDR3 consists of 18 residues. With 3 bases clipped from V and 6 bases from J, the junction kept 17 bases outside the gene matches. Authors' analysis steps: Nucleated cell number was recorded as an estimate derived from reference gene primer amplification. Here immunoSEQ multiplex PCR was the method, and the copy in TCRdb shows in-frame clones only, minus some. V and J calls and clone size are copied from that table; D and trimming were computed from the DNA. This sample yields a few hundred thousand clones, of which 75% to 85% are seen a single time; approximately 1.3% belongs to the top ten. The data are from a study of blood T cell repertoires in COVID-19. Study in general: PBMCs, B-cell-depleted T cells, or T cells were the source of the cDNA or gDNA that made up the material.

The chain has TRBV7-8 and TRBJ1-1, with 9 bases that match TRBD1. This receptor was obtained from a woman aged 40 to 49 who had recovered from COVID-19. The specimen was peripheral blood. CDR3: CASSFSGTGQRRVAEAFF. The CDR3 region has the DNA TGTGCCAGCAGCTTCTCGGGGACAGGGCAACGTCGGGTCGCTGAAGCTTTCTTT.